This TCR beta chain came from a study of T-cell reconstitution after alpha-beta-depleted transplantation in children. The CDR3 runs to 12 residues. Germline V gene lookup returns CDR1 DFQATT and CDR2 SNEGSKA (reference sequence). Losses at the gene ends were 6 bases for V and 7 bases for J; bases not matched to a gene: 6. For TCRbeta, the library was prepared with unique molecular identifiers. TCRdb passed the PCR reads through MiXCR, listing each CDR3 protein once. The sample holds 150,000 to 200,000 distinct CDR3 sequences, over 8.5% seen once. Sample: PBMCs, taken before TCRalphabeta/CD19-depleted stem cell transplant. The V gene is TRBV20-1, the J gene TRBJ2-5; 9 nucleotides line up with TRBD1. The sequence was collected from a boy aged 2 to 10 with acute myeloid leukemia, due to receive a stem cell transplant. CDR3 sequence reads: CSANMDRGTQYF. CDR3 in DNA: TGCAGTGCCAATATGGACAGGGGGACCCAGTACTTC.